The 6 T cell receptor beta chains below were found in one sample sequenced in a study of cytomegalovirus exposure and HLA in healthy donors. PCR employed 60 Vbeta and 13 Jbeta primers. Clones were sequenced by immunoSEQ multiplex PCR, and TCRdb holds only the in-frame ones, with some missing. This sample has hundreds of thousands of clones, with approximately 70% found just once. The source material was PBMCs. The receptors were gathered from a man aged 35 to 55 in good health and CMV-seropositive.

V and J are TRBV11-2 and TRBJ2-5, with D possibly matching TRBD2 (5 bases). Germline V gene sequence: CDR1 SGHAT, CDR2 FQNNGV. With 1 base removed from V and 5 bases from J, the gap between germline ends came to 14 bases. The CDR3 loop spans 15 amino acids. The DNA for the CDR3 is TGTGCCAGCAGCTTAGTCGGAGGCATAGGGGAGACCCAGTACTTC. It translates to CASSLVGGIGETQYF.

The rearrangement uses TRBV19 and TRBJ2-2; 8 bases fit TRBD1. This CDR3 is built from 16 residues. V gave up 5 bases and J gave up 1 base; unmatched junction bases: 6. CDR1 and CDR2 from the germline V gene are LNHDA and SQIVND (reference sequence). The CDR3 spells CASSHTGQVNTGELFF. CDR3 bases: TGTGCCAGTAGTCATACGGGACAGGTGAACACCGGGGAGCTGTTTTTT.

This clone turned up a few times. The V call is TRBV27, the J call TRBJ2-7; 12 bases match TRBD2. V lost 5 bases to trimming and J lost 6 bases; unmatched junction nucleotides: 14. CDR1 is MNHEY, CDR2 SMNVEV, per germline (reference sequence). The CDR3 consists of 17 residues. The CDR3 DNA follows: TGTGCCAGCAGTCCCCGGGCTAGCGGGGGGGCCAGGGGCGAGCAGTACTTC. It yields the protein CASSPRASGGARGEQYF.

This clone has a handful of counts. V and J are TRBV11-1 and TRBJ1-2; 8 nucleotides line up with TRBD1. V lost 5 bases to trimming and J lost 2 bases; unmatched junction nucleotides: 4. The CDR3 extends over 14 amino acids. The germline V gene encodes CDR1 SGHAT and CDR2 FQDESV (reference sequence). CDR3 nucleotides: TGTGCCAGCAGCCCCACAGGGGGGAACTATGGCTACACCTTC. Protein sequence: CASSPTGGNYGYTF.

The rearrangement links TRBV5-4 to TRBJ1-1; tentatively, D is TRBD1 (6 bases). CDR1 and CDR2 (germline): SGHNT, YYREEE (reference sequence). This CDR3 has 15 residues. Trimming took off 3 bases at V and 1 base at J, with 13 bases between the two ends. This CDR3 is CASSSEGGPNTEAFF. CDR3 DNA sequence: TGTGCCAGCAGCTCAGAAGGGGGACCGAACACTGAAGCTTTCTTT. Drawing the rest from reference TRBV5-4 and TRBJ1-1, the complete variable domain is ETGVTQSPTHLIKTRGQQVTLRCSSQSGHNTVSWYQQALGQGPQFIFQYYREEENGRGNFPPRFSGLQFPNYSSELNVNALELDDSALYLCASSSEGGPNTEAFFGQGTRLTVV.

The CDR3 loop reads CASSLLPDSNEQFF. CDR3 nucleotides: TGTGCCAGCAGCTTACTCCCGGACAGCAATGAGCAGTTCTTC. V is TRBV7-2 and J is TRBJ2-1; TRBD1 is a possible D gene (6 bases). V was pared by 2 bases and J by 6 bases, with 11 bases between. CDR1 and CDR2 (germline): SGHTA, FQGNSA. The CDR3 is 14 amino acids.